The sample holds many counts of the clone carrying this T cell receptor beta chain. In the original analysis: Reference gene primers were amplified, and this amplification served to estimate nucleated cell counts. The repertoire was sequenced with immunoSEQ multiplex PCR; TCRdb's copy has only in-frame clones and lacks some. V and J calls plus clone size are reproduced from that table; the DNA served to infer D and trimming. The sample has approximately 110,000 clones, roughly 71% seen once. This sample is drawn from a study of blood T cell repertoires in COVID-19. Across the whole study: Donors in the United States, Italy and Spain gave samples during acute or convalescent COVID-19.

Germline V gene lookup returns CDR1 SGHAT and CDR2 FQNNGV. V lost 4 bases, J lost 2 bases, and 8 bases lay in between. The CDR3 sequence is 13 residues long. Sequenced input: peripheral blood. This sequence was found in a man at least 80 years old with acute or convalescent COVID-19. V usage is TRBV11-2 and J usage is TRBJ2-5; D perhaps matches TRBD2 (6 bases). Here the CDR3 DNA reads TGTGCCAGCAGCTCCGGACTACAAGAGACCCAGTACTTC. Protein sequence: CASSSGLQETQYF.